A selection of T cell receptor beta chains follows, all from one sample in a study of cytomegalovirus exposure and HLA in healthy donors. Clones were read by immunoSEQ multiplex PCR, and TCRdb kept only the in-frame ones, dropping some. The sample yields about 130,000 clones, roughly four fifths seen once. Sequenced input: PBMCs. These receptors all stem from a man younger than 40 in good health and CMV-seropositive. The CDR3 runs from the conserved cysteine through the conserved F or W. Each record gives: D gene, V gene, clone size, J gene, CDR3 protein, CDR3 DNA. D genes are given only for firm matches. Some rows mark clone size as missing; the rest say once, few, many or name a class of expanded clone.

d_call: NA
v_call: TRBV6-5
clone_size: NA
j_call: TRBJ1-6
cdr3_aa: CASTPAGTGNSPLHF
cdr3_nt: TGTGCCAGCACGCCCGCGGGGACGGGGAATTCACCCCTCCACTTT

d_call: TRBD2
v_call: TRBV11-2
clone_size: NA
j_call: TRBJ2-7
cdr3_aa: CASSLLAGAYEQYF
cdr3_nt: TGTGCCAGCAGCTTACTAGCGGGAGCCTACGAGCAGTACTTC

d_call: NA
v_call: TRBV4-2
clone_size: few
j_call: TRBJ1-1
cdr3_aa: CASSPGFNTEAFF
cdr3_nt: TGTGCCAGCAGCCCGGGATTCAACACTGAAGCTTTCTTT

d_call: TRBD1
v_call: TRBV18
clone_size: NA
j_call: TRBJ1-1
cdr3_aa: CASSPGQVLNTEAFF
cdr3_nt: TGTGCCAGCTCACCCGGACAGGTGTTGAACACTGAAGCTTTCTTT

d_call: TRBD1
v_call: TRBV5-6
clone_size: once
j_call: TRBJ2-7
cdr3_aa: CASSRGQFYSYEQYF
cdr3_nt: TGTGCCAGCAGCCGGGGACAGTTTTACTCCTACGAGCAGTACTTC

d_call: NA
v_call: TRBV15
clone_size: once
j_call: TRBJ2-2
cdr3_aa: CATTSAGNTGELFF
cdr3_nt: TGTGCCACCACCAGCGCGGGGAACACCGGGGAGCTGTTTTTT

d_call: TRBD2
v_call: TRBV15
clone_size: NA
j_call: TRBJ2-3
cdr3_aa: CATSRDGLAGGMTDTQYF
cdr3_nt: TGTGCCACCAGCAGAGATGGTCTAGCGGGAGGTATGACAGATACGCAGTATTTT

d_call: NA
v_call: TRBV6-5
clone_size: large
j_call: TRBJ2-7
cdr3_aa: CASSSGLRGEQYF
cdr3_nt: TGTGCCAGCAGCTCGGGTCTCCGGGGCGAGCAGTACTTC

d_call: TRBD2
v_call: TRBV7-3
clone_size: NA
j_call: TRBJ2-1
cdr3_aa: CASSMSGGNYNEQFF
cdr3_nt: TGTGCCAGCAGCATGAGCGGGGGGAACTACAATGAGCAGTTCTTC

d_call: TRBD2
v_call: TRBV2
clone_size: NA
j_call: TRBJ2-2
cdr3_aa: CASSAGLANTGELFF
cdr3_nt: TGTGCCAGCAGTGCGGGACTAGCGAACACCGGGGAGCTGTTCTTT

d_call: TRBD1
v_call: TRBV30
clone_size: NA
j_call: TRBJ1-1
cdr3_aa: CAWGGLTGGTEAFF
cdr3_nt: TGTGCCTGGGGAGGGCTCACAGGGGGCACTGAAGCTTTCTTT

d_call: NA
v_call: TRBV6-5
clone_size: NA
j_call: TRBJ2-7
cdr3_aa: CASSSNDRSYEQYF
cdr3_nt: TGTGCCAGCAGTTCAAACGACAGGTCCTACGAGCAGTACTTC

d_call: TRBD2
v_call: TRBV10-3
clone_size: NA
j_call: TRBJ2-7
cdr3_aa: CAIKREVSYEQYF
cdr3_nt: TGTGCCATCAAGCGGGAGGTCTCCTACGAGCAGTACTTC

d_call: NA
v_call: TRBV27
clone_size: NA
j_call: TRBJ2-7
cdr3_aa: CASSLAQGEQYF
cdr3_nt: TGTGCCAGCAGCTTAGCACAGGGCGAGCAGTACTTC

d_call: TRBD2
v_call: TRBV10-3
clone_size: once
j_call: TRBJ2-2
cdr3_aa: CAINRLAGGTTGELFF
cdr3_nt: TGTGCCATCAATCGACTAGCGGGGGGGACCACCGGGGAGCTGTTTTTT

d_call: TRBD2
v_call: TRBV7-2
clone_size: NA
j_call: TRBJ2-1
cdr3_aa: CASSLGGTGTIQFF
cdr3_nt: TGTGCCAGCAGCTTAGGGGGGACCGGGACTATTCAGTTCTTC

d_call: TRBD1
v_call: TRBV7-9
clone_size: NA
j_call: TRBJ2-7
cdr3_aa: CASSYGTGVYEQYF
cdr3_nt: TGTGCCAGCAGTTACGGGACAGGGGTCTACGAGCAGTACTTC

d_call: NA
v_call: TRBV19
clone_size: NA
j_call: TRBJ1-1
cdr3_aa: CASNNPERGTEAFF
cdr3_nt: TGTGCCAGCAACAATCCGGAGAGGGGGACTGAAGCTTTCTTT

d_call: TRBD2
v_call: TRBV9
clone_size: NA
j_call: TRBJ2-1
cdr3_aa: CASSNAGVLSLNEQFF
cdr3_nt: TGTGCCAGTTCTAACGCGGGGGTCTTGTCCCTCAATGAGCAGTTCTTC

d_call: TRBD2
v_call: TRBV11-2
clone_size: NA
j_call: TRBJ2-7
cdr3_aa: CASSLWRGSSYEQYF
cdr3_nt: TGTGCCAGCAGCTTATGGCGGGGGAGCTCCTACGAGCAGTACTTC

d_call: NA
v_call: TRBV30
clone_size: NA
j_call: TRBJ1-1
cdr3_aa: CAWSIGSSTEAFF
cdr3_nt: TGTGCCTGGAGTATCGGGAGTAGCACTGAAGCTTTCTTT

d_call: NA
v_call: TRBV2
clone_size: NA
j_call: TRBJ2-3
cdr3_aa: CASSPRREPVTDTQYF
cdr3_nt: TGTGCCAGCAGCCCGAGGCGGGAACCTGTCACAGATACGCAGTATTTT

d_call: NA
v_call: TRBV7-6
clone_size: few
j_call: TRBJ1-1
cdr3_aa: CASSLEGTSEAFF
cdr3_nt: TGTGCCAGCAGCTTAGAAGGGACTTCTGAAGCTTTCTTT

d_call: NA
v_call: TRBV5-1
clone_size: NA
j_call: TRBJ1-1
cdr3_aa: CASSLPRQGYKAFF
cdr3_nt: TGCGCCAGCAGCTTGCCGCGGCAGGGCTATAAAGCTTTCTTT

d_call: NA
v_call: TRBV6-4
clone_size: many
j_call: TRBJ1-1
cdr3_aa: CASSAEVGAEAFF
cdr3_nt: TGTGCCAGCAGTGCCGAAGTCGGGGCTGAAGCTTTCTTT

d_call: NA
v_call: TRBV10-3
clone_size: NA
j_call: TRBJ1-1
cdr3_aa: CAISEYTGTTEAFF
cdr3_nt: TGTGCCATCAGTGAGTATACAGGGACCACTGAAGCTTTCTTT

d_call: NA
v_call: TRBV7-2
clone_size: few
j_call: TRBJ2-7
cdr3_aa: CASSLDRDWQYF
cdr3_nt: TGTGCCAGCAGCTTAGACCGGGACTGGCAGTACTTC

d_call: NA
v_call: TRBV7-3
clone_size: NA
j_call: TRBJ2-2
cdr3_aa: CASSFTRTGELFF
cdr3_nt: TGTGCCAGCAGCTTCACACGCACCGGGGAGCTGTTTTTT

d_call: NA
v_call: TRBV5-1
clone_size: once
j_call: TRBJ2-6
cdr3_aa: CASSLVGRGYTPSGANVLTF
cdr3_nt: TGCGCCAGCAGCTTGGTTGGCAGGGGCTACACACCCTCTGGGGCCAACGTCCTGACTTTC

d_call: NA
v_call: TRBV7-7
clone_size: NA
j_call: TRBJ2-7
cdr3_aa: CASSLGSGNYEQYF
cdr3_nt: TGTGCCAGCAGTCTCGGGTCGGGGAACTACGAGCAGTACTTC

d_call: NA
v_call: TRBV10-1
clone_size: NA
j_call: TRBJ2-7
cdr3_aa: CASSESHGSSYEQYF
cdr3_nt: TGCGCCAGCAGTGAGTCCCACGGGAGCTCCTACGAGCAGTACTTC

d_call: NA
v_call: TRBV25-1
clone_size: NA
j_call: TRBJ1-4
cdr3_aa: CASSGRARANEKLFF
cdr3_nt: TGTGCCAGCAGCGGTCGGGCGAGGGCTAATGAAAAACTGTTTTTT

d_call: NA
v_call: TRBV7-9
clone_size: NA
j_call: TRBJ2-3
cdr3_aa: CASSFGGVGTDTQYF
cdr3_nt: TGTGCCAGCAGCTTCGGCGGGGTCGGCACAGATACGCAGTATTTT

d_call: TRBD1
v_call: TRBV15
clone_size: NA
j_call: TRBJ1-4
cdr3_aa: CATSPHRGVEKLFF
cdr3_nt: TGTGCCACCAGCCCACACAGGGGGGTTGAAAAACTGTTTTTT

d_call: TRBD1
v_call: TRBV6-5
clone_size: NA
j_call: TRBJ1-2
cdr3_aa: CASSDATGTGDGYTF
cdr3_nt: TGTGCCAGCAGCGACGCAACCGGGACAGGGGACGGCTACACCTTC

d_call: TRBD2
v_call: TRBV29-1
clone_size: NA
j_call: TRBJ2-3
cdr3_aa: CSGDSGGTDTQYF
cdr3_nt: TGCAGCGGAGACAGCGGGGGCACAGATACGCAGTATTTT

d_call: NA
v_call: TRBV6-5
clone_size: NA
j_call: TRBJ1-2
cdr3_aa: CASKWLSANYGYTF
cdr3_nt: TGTGCCAGCAAATGGCTCTCCGCTAACTATGGCTACACCTTC

d_call: NA
v_call: TRBV9
clone_size: NA
j_call: TRBJ2-3
cdr3_aa: CASSVVDLDTQYF
cdr3_nt: TGTGCCAGCAGCGTAGTAGATCTAGATACGCAGTATTTT

d_call: NA
v_call: TRBV27
clone_size: NA
j_call: TRBJ2-7
cdr3_aa: CASSRSRGYEQYF
cdr3_nt: TGTGCCAGCAGCCGCAGTCGTGGCTACGAGCAGTACTTC

d_call: TRBD2
v_call: TRBV10-2
clone_size: NA
j_call: TRBJ2-5
cdr3_aa: CASSERLAGVIRETQYF
cdr3_nt: TGCGCCAGCAGTGAAAGGCTAGCGGGGGTTATTCGAGAGACCCAGTACTTC

d_call: TRBD1
v_call: TRBV18
clone_size: NA
j_call: TRBJ1-2
cdr3_aa: CASSPGQGNYGYTF
cdr3_nt: TGTGCCAGCTCACCAGGACAGGGAAACTATGGCTACACCTTC

d_call: TRBD2
v_call: TRBV29-1
clone_size: NA
j_call: TRBJ2-1
cdr3_aa: CSVTKRGGHNEQFF
cdr3_nt: TGCAGCGTAACGAAGCGGGGGGGCCACAATGAGCAGTTCTTC